This T cell receptor (beta chain) was captured in a study of T cell responses to AZD1222 COVID-19 vaccine. This clone was picked up one time. The repertoire was sequenced with immunoSEQ multiplex PCR; TCRdb's copy has only in-frame clones and lacks some. This table holds tens of thousands of clones, more than 70% found once. CDR3 length: 16 amino acids. Germline CDR1 and CDR2: SGHNT and YYREEE (reference sequence). V gave up 4 bases and J gave up 4 bases; unmatched junction bases: 6. This chain connects TRBV5-4 to TRBJ2-3; 13 nucleotides line up with TRBD2. This TCR was recovered from an adult in good health. The sequenced sample was peripheral blood, obtained on day 0 of AZD1222 vaccination. The chain's CDR3 is CASSLGLAGSADTQYF. CDR3 coding DNA: TGTGCCAGCAGCCTGGGACTAGCGGGGAGTGCAGATACGCAGTATTTT. Using reference TRBV5-4 and TRBJ2-3 for the parts outside the CDR3, the full variable domain is ETGVTQSPTHLIKTRGQQVTLRCSSQSGHNTVSWYQQALGQGPQFIFQYYREEENGRGNFPPRFSGLQFPNYSSELNVNALELDDSALYLCASSLGLAGSADTQYFGPGTRLTVL.